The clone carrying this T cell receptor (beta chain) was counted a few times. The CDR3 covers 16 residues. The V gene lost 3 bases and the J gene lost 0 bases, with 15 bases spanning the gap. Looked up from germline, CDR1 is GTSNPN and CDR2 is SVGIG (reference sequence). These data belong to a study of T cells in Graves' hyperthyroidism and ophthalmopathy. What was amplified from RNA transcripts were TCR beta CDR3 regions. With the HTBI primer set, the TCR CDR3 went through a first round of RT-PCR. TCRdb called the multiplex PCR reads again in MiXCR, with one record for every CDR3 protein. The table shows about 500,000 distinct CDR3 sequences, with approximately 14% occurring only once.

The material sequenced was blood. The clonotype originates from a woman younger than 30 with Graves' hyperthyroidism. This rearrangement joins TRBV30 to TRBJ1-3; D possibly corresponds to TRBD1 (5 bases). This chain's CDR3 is CAWRDKQSGSGNTIYF. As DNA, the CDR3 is TGTGCCTGGAGGGACAAACAGAGCGGCTCTGGAAACACCATATATTTT.